This T cell receptor beta chain was recorded in a study of response to subunit inactivated influenza vaccine. TCRdb reprocessed the RT-PCR reads via MiXCR and lists one record per CDR3 protein. The table lists hundreds of thousands of distinct CDR3 sequences, 15% to 19% of them singletons. This clonotype turned up a few times. The CDR3 runs to 15 residues. The V gene's germline CDR1 is ENHRY and CDR2 SYGVKD. Losses at the gene ends were 6 bases for V and 0 bases for J; bases not matched to a gene: 3. The chain carries TRBV10-3 and TRBJ2-2; 8 nucleotides match TRBD1. The starting material was PBMCs from blood, obtained about 13 days after vaccination. This sequence originates from a man between 50 and 59 years old who received an inactivated influenza vaccine. This CDR3 reads CAIRPGQANTGELFF. The CDR3 DNA reads TGTGCCATCAGACCGGGACAGGCGAACACCGGGGAGCTGTTTTTT.